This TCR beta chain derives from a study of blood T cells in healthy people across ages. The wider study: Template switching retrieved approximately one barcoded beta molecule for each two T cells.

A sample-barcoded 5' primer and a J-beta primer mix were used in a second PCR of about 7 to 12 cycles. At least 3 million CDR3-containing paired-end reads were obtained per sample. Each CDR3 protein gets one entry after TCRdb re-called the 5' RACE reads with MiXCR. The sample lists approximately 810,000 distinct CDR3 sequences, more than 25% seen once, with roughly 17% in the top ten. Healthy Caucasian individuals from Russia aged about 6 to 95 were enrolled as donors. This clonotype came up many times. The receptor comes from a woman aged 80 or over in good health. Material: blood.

The CDR3 DNA follows: TGTGCCAGCAGCTTAGGGACCGGACCGCGAGGAGAGACCCAGTACTTC. Translated, it gives CASSLGTGPRGETQYF. The chain is built from TRBV7-2 and TRBJ2-5; no clear D. V lost 1 base, J lost 4 bases, and 16 bases lay in between. The CDR3 extends over 16 amino acids. Germline V gene data show CDR1 as SGHTA and CDR2 as FQGNSA.